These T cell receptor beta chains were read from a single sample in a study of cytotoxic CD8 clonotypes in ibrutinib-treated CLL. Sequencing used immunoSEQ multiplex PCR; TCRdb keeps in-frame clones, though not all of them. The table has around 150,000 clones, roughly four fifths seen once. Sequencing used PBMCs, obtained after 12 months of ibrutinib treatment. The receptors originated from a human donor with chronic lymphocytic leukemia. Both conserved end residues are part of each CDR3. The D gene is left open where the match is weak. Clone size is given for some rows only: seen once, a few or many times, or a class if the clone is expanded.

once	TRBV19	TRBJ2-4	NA	TGTGCCAGTAGCTGGGGGCAGGGCGTTTTGGACATTCAGTACTTC	CASSWGQGVLDIQYF
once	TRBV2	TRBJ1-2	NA	TGTGCCAGCAGTGATCCCCTTGGCAGGGACTATGGCTACACCTTC	CASSDPLGRDYGYTF
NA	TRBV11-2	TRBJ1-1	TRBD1	TGTGCCAGCAGCTCTACTCACAGGGGGCATTATACTGAAGCTTTCTTT	CASSSTHRGHYTEAFF
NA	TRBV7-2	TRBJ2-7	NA	TGTGCCAGCAGCCTCTTACGGGCCTACGAGCAGTACTTC	CASSLLRAYEQYF
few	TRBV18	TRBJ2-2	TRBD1	TGTGCCAGCTCACCATTCGGGACAGGGTTCGTCGGGGAGCTGTTTTTT	CASSPFGTGFVGELFF
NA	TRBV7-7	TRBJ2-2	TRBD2	TGTGCTAGCAGCCCCGGCGCTAGCGGGAGCACCGGGGAGCTGTTTTTT	CASSPGASGSTGELFF
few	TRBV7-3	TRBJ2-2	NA	TGTGCCAGCAGCCGGACAGAAGCGAACACCGGGGAGCTGTTTTTT	CASSRTEANTGELFF
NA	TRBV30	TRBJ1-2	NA	TGTGCCTGGAGTAATAACTATGGCTACACCTTC	CAWSNNYGYTF
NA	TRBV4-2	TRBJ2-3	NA	TGTGCCAGCAGCCAAGATGCGTTTAGCACGCAGTATTTT	CASSQDAFSTQYF
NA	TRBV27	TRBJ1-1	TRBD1	TGTGCCAGCAGACAAGGACAGGGCACTGAAGCTTTCTTT	CASRQGQGTEAFF
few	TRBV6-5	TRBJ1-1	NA	TGTGCCAGCAGTCAGGGGATGAACACTGAAGCTTTCTTT	CASSQGMNTEAFF
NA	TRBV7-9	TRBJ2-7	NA	TGTGCCAGCAGCTCAGTGCTCGAGCAGTACTTC	CASSSVLEQYF
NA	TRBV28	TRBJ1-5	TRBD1	TGTGCCAGCAGTCCGTCGGACAGGGGCAATCAGCCCCAGCATTTT	CASSPSDRGNQPQHF
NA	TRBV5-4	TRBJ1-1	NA	TGTGCCAGCAGCTTGATGAGGGAAAGCACTGAAGCTTTCTTT	CASSLMRESTEAFF
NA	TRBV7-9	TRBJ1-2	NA	TGTGCCAGCAGCCAGACCGTTGACTTTAGGGGCTACACCTTC	CASSQTVDFRGYTF
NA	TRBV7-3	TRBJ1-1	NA	TGTGCCAGCAGCCCCGGCCGGGGGGGGAACACTGAAGCTTTCTTT	CASSPGRGGNTEAFF
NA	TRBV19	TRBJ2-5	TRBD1	TGTGCCAGTAGCAGTCCCGGGACAGGGGAGGAGACCCAGTACTTC	CASSSPGTGEETQYF
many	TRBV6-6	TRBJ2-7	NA	TGTGCCAGCGAGACTAGTCTATCCTCCTACGAGCAGTACTTC	CASETSLSSYEQYF
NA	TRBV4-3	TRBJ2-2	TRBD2	TGCGCCAGCAGCCAAACTAATTTGGGAGGGAAGACCGGGGAGCTGTTTTTT	CASSQTNLGGKTGELFF
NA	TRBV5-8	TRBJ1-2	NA	TGTGCCAGCAGCTTGGCTGGCGGGGAGCACTATGGCTACACCTTC	CASSLAGGEHYGYTF
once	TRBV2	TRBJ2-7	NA	TGTGCCAGCAGTGTGGGGAGGACAGGTTCGTACGAGCAGTACTTC	CASSVGRTGSYEQYF
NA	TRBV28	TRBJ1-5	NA	TGTGCCAGCGCCCGAGGCAATCAGCCCCAGCATTTT	CASARGNQPQHF
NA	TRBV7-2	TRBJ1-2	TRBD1	TGTGCCAGCAGCTTCCGGGACAGGTCCCTCATCTATGGCTACACCTTC	CASSFRDRSLIYGYTF
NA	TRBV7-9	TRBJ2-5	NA	TGTGCCAGCAGCCCTCGACCGGTCCCCCAAGAGACCCAGTACTTC	CASSPRPVPQETQYF
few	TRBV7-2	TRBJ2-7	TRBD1	TGTGCCAGCAGCTTAGCGCCGGGACAGGGGGCGAAGCAGTACTTC	CASSLAPGQGAKQYF
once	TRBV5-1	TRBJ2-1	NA	TGCGCCAGCAGCTTGTTAGGCCCGTCCCTAGCGACAACGTACAATGAGCAGTTCTTC	CASSLLGPSLATTYNEQFF
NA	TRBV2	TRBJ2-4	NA	TGTGCCAGCAGTGAAGGGCTAGCCAAAAACATTCAGTACTTC	CASSEGLAKNIQYF
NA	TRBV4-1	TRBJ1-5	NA	TGCGCCAGCAGCCAAGATCCTGAAGTTTGGGGGGGCAATCAGCCCCAGCATTTT	CASSQDPEVWGGNQPQHF
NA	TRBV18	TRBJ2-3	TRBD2	TGTGCCAGCTCACCACTCGTAGTAGCGGGGCCGGACACAGATACGCAGTATTTT	CASSPLVVAGPDTDTQYF
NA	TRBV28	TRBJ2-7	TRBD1	TGTGCCAGCAGCATCGTGGACAGGGGGCGCTACGAGCAGTACTTC	CASSIVDRGRYEQYF
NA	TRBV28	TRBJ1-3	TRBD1	TGTGCCAGCAGTGTTACAGGGGGCGCCTCTGGAAACACCATATATTTT	CASSVTGGASGNTIYF
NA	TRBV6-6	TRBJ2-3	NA	TGTGCCAGCAGTTACTGGGTGGGTAAAGGGGCAGATACGCAGTATTTT	CASSYWVGKGADTQYF
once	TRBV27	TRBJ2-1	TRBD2	TGTGCCAGCAGTTTAACTACTAGCGATGAGCAGTTCTTC	CASSLTTSDEQFF
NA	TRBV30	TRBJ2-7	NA	TGTGCCTGGGGCGTAGGGGGGAGTCTCATCTCCTACGAGCAGTACTTC	CAWGVGGSLISYEQYF
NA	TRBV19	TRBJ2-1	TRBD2	TGTGCCAGTAGTATGGGGCTAGCGGGGGGCCTTAACGAGCAGTTCTTC	CASSMGLAGGLNEQFF
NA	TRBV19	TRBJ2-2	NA	TGTGCCAGTACATCCGGGACTTCTACCGGGGAGCTGTTTTTT	CASTSGTSTGELFF
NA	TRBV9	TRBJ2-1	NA	TGTGCCAGCAGCCTGGGACAAGGGGGGGAGAACGGTGAGCAGTTCTTC	CASSLGQGGENGEQFF
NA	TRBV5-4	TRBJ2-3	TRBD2	TGTGCCAGCAGCCCCCGACTAGCGGGGGGCACAGATACGCAGTATTTT	CASSPRLAGGTDTQYF
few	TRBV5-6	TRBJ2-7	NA	TGTGCCAGCAGCACCATCAGGGGCCACTACGAGCAGTACTTC	CASSTIRGHYEQYF
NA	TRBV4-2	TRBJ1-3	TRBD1	TGTGCCAGCAGCCGGGACAGCGGCTCTGGAAACACCATATATTTT	CASSRDSGSGNTIYF
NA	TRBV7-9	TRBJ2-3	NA	TGTGCCAGCAGCTACACGGGGCTCACAGATACGCAGTATTTT	CASSYTGLTDTQYF
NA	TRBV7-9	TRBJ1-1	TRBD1	TGTGCCAGCAGCCAAGGGGGACAGACTGAAGCTTTCTTT	CASSQGGQTEAFF
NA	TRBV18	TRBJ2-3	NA	TGTGCCAGCTCACCATCTCAAGTATCCCCGGGGCCAGATACGCAGTATTTT	CASSPSQVSPGPDTQYF
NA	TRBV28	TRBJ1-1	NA	TGTGCCAGCAGTCAGACAGCCATGAACACTGAAGCTTTCTTT	CASSQTAMNTEAFF
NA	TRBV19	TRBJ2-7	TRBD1	TGTGCCAGTAGTAGGTATTACAGGGGGTTCTCCTACGAGCAGTACTTC	CASSRYYRGFSYEQYF
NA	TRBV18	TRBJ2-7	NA	TGTGCCAGCTCCCCGTACCCCCGGTGGCAGAACTACGAGCAGTACTTC	CASSPYPRWQNYEQYF
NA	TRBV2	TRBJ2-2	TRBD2	TGTGCCAGCAGTGGGCTAGCGGGGGGGCCCGGGGAGCTGTTTTTT	CASSGLAGGPGELFF
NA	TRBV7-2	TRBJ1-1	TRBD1	TGTGCCAGCAGCCAGGACAGGGGCACTGAAGCTTTCTTT	CASSQDRGTEAFF
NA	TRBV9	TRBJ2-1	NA	TGTGCCAGCAGCGTAGCCGGGGAGCAGTTCTTC	CASSVAGEQFF
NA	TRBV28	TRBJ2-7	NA	TGTGCCAGCAGTTTCCTGGGGGATAGCTACGAGCAGTACTTC	CASSFLGDSYEQYF
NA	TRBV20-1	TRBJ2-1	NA	TGCAGTGCTCACGGCAATGAGCAGTTCTTC	CSAHGNEQFF